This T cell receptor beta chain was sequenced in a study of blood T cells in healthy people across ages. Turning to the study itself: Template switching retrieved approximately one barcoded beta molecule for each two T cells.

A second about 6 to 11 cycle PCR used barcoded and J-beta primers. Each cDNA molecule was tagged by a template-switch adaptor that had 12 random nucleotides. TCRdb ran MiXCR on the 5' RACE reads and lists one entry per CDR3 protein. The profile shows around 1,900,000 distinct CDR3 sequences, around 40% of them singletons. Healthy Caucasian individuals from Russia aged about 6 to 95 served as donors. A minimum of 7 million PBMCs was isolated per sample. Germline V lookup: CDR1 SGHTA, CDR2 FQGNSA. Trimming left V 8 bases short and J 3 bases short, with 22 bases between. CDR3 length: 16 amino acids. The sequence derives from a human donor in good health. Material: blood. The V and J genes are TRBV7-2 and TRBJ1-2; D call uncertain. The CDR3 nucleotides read TGTGCCAGCTTCTCCCCCGAGGCCGGATGGGACTATGGCTACACCTTC. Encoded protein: CASFSPEAGWDYGYTF.